What follows are 19 T cell receptor beta chains derived from one specimen sequenced in a study of T cell responses to AZD1222 COVID-19 vaccine. Method: immunoSEQ multiplex PCR; TCRdb's copy keeps in-frame clones and lacks some. In the table there are 20,000 to 30,000 clones, 88% of which are singletons. Sequencing used peripheral blood, obtained 28 days after the second AZD1222 dose. These TCRs come from an adult who received the AZD1222 COVID-19 vaccine.

The chain links TRBV18 to TRBJ1-4, with D unclear. Trimming took 6 bases from V and 0 from J, leaving 8 bases between them. Germline CDR1 KGHSH, CDR2 LQKENI. The CDR3 has 14 residues. The CDR3 DNA sequence: TGTGCCAGCTCCCCAGGCACAACTAATGAAAAACTGTTTTTT. Amino acid sequence: CASSPGTTNEKLFF.

This chain uses TRBV19 with TRBJ2-5; D perhaps matches TRBD2 (5 bases). V was clipped by 5 bases and J by 5 bases, with 12 bases between them. The CDR3 has 13 amino acids. Germline V gene sequence: CDR1 LNHDA, CDR2 SQIVND (reference sequence). The CDR3 here is CASSPGPGETQYF. The CDR3 DNA sequence: TGTGCCAGTAGTCCCGGGCCGGGGGAGACCCAGTACTTC.

The gene calls are TRBV24-1 and TRBJ2-5, with D possibly being TRBD2 (6 bases). The CDR3 totals 13 residues. Trimming shortened V by 7 bases and J by 5 bases, and 13 bases separated the two germline ends. Germline assignment: CDR1 KGHDR and CDR2 SFDVKD. This chain's CDR3 is CATSPPGVETQYF. The CDR3 DNA follows: TGTGCCACCAGCCCTCCGGGGGTTGAGACCCAGTACTTC.

This clone is a singleton in its sample. The V and J genes are TRBV13 and TRBJ1-1; the match to TRBD1 covers 8 bases. This CDR3 has 14 residues. Germline loops: CDR1 PRHDT, CDR2 FYEKMQ (reference sequence). V shed 5 bases and J 0 bases; nucleotides not matched to a gene: 2. The chain's CDR3 is CASSARGLNTEAFF. DNA of the CDR3: TGTGCCAGCAGCGCCAGGGGGCTGAACACTGAAGCTTTCTTT. Based on the CDR3 plus reference TRBV13 and TRBJ1-1, the full variable domain is AAGVIQSPRHLIKEKRETATLKCYPIPRHDTVYWYQQGPGQDPQFLISFYEKMQSDKGSIPDRFSAQQFSDYHSELNMSSLELGDSALYFCASSARGLNTEAFFGQGTRLTVV.

V is TRBV6-5 and J is TRBJ2-2, with D perhaps TRBD1 (5 bases). The CDR3 covers 14 residues. The germline gives CDR1 MNHEY, CDR2 SVGAGI. Deletions cut 6 bases from V and 0 bases from J, with 8 bases between. The CDR3 is CASRRTPNTGELFF. The CDR3 DNA sequence: TGTGCCAGCAGAAGGACACCGAACACCGGGGAGCTGTTTTTT.

The chain carries TRBV6-2 or TRBV6-3 and TRBJ1-2; D is possibly TRBD1 (6 bases). The length of the CDR3 is 15 residues. Germline loops: CDR1 MNHEY, CDR2 SVGEGT. V shed 5 bases and J shed 2 bases, with 15 bases lying between them. The DNA for the CDR3 is TGTGCCAGCAGTGCCGATCGACAGGCCAACTATGGCTACACCTTC. Encoded protein: CASSADRQANYGYTF.

In DNA, the CDR3 is TGTGCCAGCAGGGCGGGACAGAAAGAATCACCCCTCCACTTT. The encoded protein is CASRAGQKESPLHF. The chain uses TRBV6-5 and TRBJ1-6, with TRBD1 identical over 7 bases. Germline V gene sequence: CDR1 MNHEY, CDR2 SVGAGI. V gave up 6 bases and J gave up 10 bases; unmatched junction bases: 9. The CDR3 loop spans 14 amino acids.

This sequence joins TRBV6-5 and TRBJ2-1; 11 bases agree with TRBD2. Trimming removed 6 bases from V and 6 bases from J; junction bases left unmatched: 7. There are 15 residues in the CDR3. CDR1 and CDR2 from the germline V gene are MNHEY and SVGAGI. The CDR3, as DNA: TGTGCCAGCAGGGAGACTAGCGGGGTGGGCAATGAGCAGTTCTTC. As protein: CASRETSGVGNEQFF.

The chain couples TRBV25-1 to TRBJ2-5; 7 nucleotides align to TRBD1. From germline, CDR1 is MGHDK and CDR2 SYGVNS. The CDR3 contains 13 residues. V was clipped by 3 bases and J by 2 bases; unmatched bases: 0. The CDR3 DNA reads as TGTGCCAGCAGTGACAGGGGGCAAGAGACCCAGTACTTC. Translated: CASSDRGQETQYF.

This chain links TRBV10-3 with TRBJ1-5; D is unresolved. The CDR3 spans 13 residues. Germline values: CDR1 ENHRY, CDR2 SYGVKD. V was shortened by 7 bases and J by 0 bases, with 7 bases between the two germline ends. For the CDR3, the DNA is TGTGCCATCACCGGGAATAGCAATCAGCCCCAGCATTTT. Amino acids: CAITGNSNQPQHF.

The genes are TRBV11-2 and TRBJ1-1; D is undetermined. Trimming removed 5 bases from V and 4 bases from J, with 11 bases in between. This CDR3 has 13 amino acids. Germline V gene sequence: CDR1 SGHAT, CDR2 FQNNGV. This CDR3 is CASSRSRGTEAFF. The CDR3 nucleotides are TGTGCCAGCAGCCGGAGCCGGGGCACTGAAGCTTTCTTT.

This clone was found once. The chain joins TRBV18 to TRBJ2-4; a weak D match, TRBD2 (5 bases). The germline V gene has CDR1 KGHSH and CDR2 LQKENI. The CDR3 has 15 amino acids. V was pared by 3 bases and J by 2 bases, with 11 bases between. The CDR3 loop is CASSPDGVTKNIQYF. The CDR3 DNA reads as TGTGCCAGCTCACCCGACGGGGTAACCAAAAACATTCAGTACTTC.

As DNA, the CDR3 is TGTGCCAGTAGTGTCGGACAGGAGTATAATTCACCCCTCCACTTT. Translating gives CASSVGQEYNSPLHF. V is TRBV19 and J is TRBJ1-6; TRBD1 agrees at 7 bases. The CDR3 spans 15 residues. J lost 4 bases, V lost 5 bases, and 5 bases had no gene match. Germline V CDR1 and CDR2: LNHDA, SQIVND (reference sequence). The entire variable domain, with the rest obtained from reference TRBV19 and TRBJ1-6, is as follows: DGGITQSPKYLFRKEGQNVTLSCEQNLNHDAMYWYRQDPGQGLRLIYYSQIVNDFQKGDIAEGYSVSREKKESFPLTVTSAQKNPTAFYLCASSVGQEYNSPLHFGNGTRLTVT.

This rearrangement joins TRBV4-1 to TRBJ1-1; maybe TRBD1 (5 bases). This CDR3 has 14 residues. Germline lookup yields CDR1 MGHRA and CDR2 YSYEKL. V lost 4 bases, J lost 5 bases, and 14 bases lay in between. CDR3 region: CASSPRGMGTEAFF. DNA of the CDR3: TGCGCCAGCAGCCCCCGGGGGATGGGGACTGAAGCTTTCTTT.

The gene calls are TRBV3-1 (or the pseudogene TRBV3-2) and TRBJ1-4; TRBD1 is a possible D gene (6 bases). The V gene lost 4 bases and the J gene lost 9 bases, with 12 bases spanning the gap. This CDR3 has 13 amino acids. Germline loops: CDR1 LGHDT, CDR2 YNNKEL (reference sequence). Here the CDR3 reads CASSLGGGQKLFF. CDR3 nucleotide sequence: TGTGCCAGCAGCCTGGGAGGGGGGCAAAAACTGTTTTTT.

The V call is TRBV6-4, the J call TRBJ1-3, with D unclear. V shed 7 bases and J shed 2 bases, with 18 bases lying between them. This CDR3 has 16 amino acids. Germline V gene lookup returns CDR1 MRHNA and CDR2 SNTAGT. The CDR3 bases are TGTGCCAGCAACCGGGGAAACCCAAATACTGGAAACACCATATATTTT. Encoded protein: CASNRGNPNTGNTIYF.

The V gene is TRBV2, the J gene TRBJ2-5; D gene unclear. Germline V CDR1 and CDR2: SNHLY, FYNNEI. Trimming stripped 6 bases from V and 3 bases from J, with 8 bases between. This CDR3 comprises 12 residues. CDR3 region: CASRTDEETQYF. CDR3 DNA sequence: TGTGCCAGCAGGACGGATGAAGAGACCCAGTACTTC. The full variable domain, its missing parts supplied by reference TRBV2 and TRBJ2-5, is EPEVTQTPSHQVTQMGQEVILRCVPISNHLYFYWYRQILGQKVEFLVSFYNNEISEKSEIFDDQFSVERPDGSNFTLKIRSTKLEDSAMYFCASRTDEETQYFGPGTRLLVL.

The rearrangement joins TRBV14 to TRBJ2-5; D gene unclear. CDR3 length equals 13 residues. CDR1 SGHDN and CDR2 FVKESK come from the germline V gene. V was clipped by 3 bases and J by 7 bases, with 12 bases between them. In DNA, the CDR3 is TGTGCCAGCAGCCAGCTGGGGTTGGGGACCCAGTACTTC. It codes for CASSQLGLGTQYF.

The chain is built from TRBV7-2 and TRBJ2-3, with a weak D call TRBD1 (6 bases). The V end was cut by 6 bases, the J end by 2 bases, with 21 bases between. This CDR3 has 17 amino acids. CDR1 is SGHTA, CDR2 FQGNSA, per germline. In DNA, the CDR3 is TGTGCCAGCAGTTCTCAACCGGGACAAGCACCCACAGATACGCAGTATTTT. This gives the protein CASSSQPGQAPTDTQYF.